These 22 T cell receptor beta chains originate from one sample sequenced in a study of blood T cell repertoires in COVID-19. Assay: immunoSEQ multiplex PCR; the TCRdb copy retains only in-frame clones and omits some. There are roughly 700,000 clones in the sample; about nine tenths occur only once, and 0.2% to 0.3% lies in the top ten. The specimen was peripheral blood. These receptors all come from a woman aged 18-30 years with acute or convalescent COVID-19.

V gene TRBV18 combines with J gene TRBJ1-5, with D perhaps matching TRBD1 (6 bases). V lost 3 bases and J 4 bases, leaving 16 bases between the germline ends. This CDR3 has 16 amino acids. Per germline, CDR1 KGHSH and CDR2 LQKENI. CDR3 residues: CASSPNGQRQNQPQHF. CDR3 sequence (DNA): TGTGCCAGCTCACCGAACGGACAGCGCCAGAATCAGCCCCAGCATTTT.

J is TRBJ1-1 and V is TRBV4-1; D unresolved. V lost 2 bases to trimming and J lost 10 bases, with 17 bases between them. CDR3 length equals 14 residues. The germline CDR1 and CDR2 sequences are MGHRA and YSYEKL. CDR3 loop: CASSQTRDSLGAFF. As DNA, the CDR3 is TGCGCCAGCAGCCAAACCCGGGATTCACTGGGAGCTTTCTTT.

V and J are TRBV6-1 and TRBJ1-2, with a tentative D call TRBD1 (5 bases). This CDR3 has 14 residues. V shed 2 bases and J shed 6 bases, with 13 bases lying between them. Germline V lookup: CDR1 MNHNS, CDR2 SASEGT. The CDR3 DNA follows: TGTGCCAGCAGTGAAAAACAGGTGCTTGATGGCTACACCTTC. This encodes CASSEKQVLDGYTF.

The chain has TRBV30 and TRBJ1-1; D is undetermined. Germline V gives CDR1 GTSNPN, CDR2 SVGIG (reference sequence). V was pared by 5 bases and J by 5 bases, with 15 bases between. CDR3 length equals 13 residues. The CDR3 region has the DNA TGTGCCTGGGGGAGTGATGCGGGGACTGAAGCTTTCTTT. It specifies CAWGSDAGTEAFF.

The J gene is TRBJ1-4, the V gene TRBV5-5, with D possibly being TRBD1 (5 bases). The germline V gene encodes CDR1 SGHKS and CDR2 YYEKEE (reference sequence). The CDR3 sequence is 15 residues long. V lost 2 bases and J lost 0, with 8 bases in between. CDR3 sequence reads: CASSLQTATNEKLFF. In DNA, the CDR3 is TGTGCCAGCAGCTTACAGACAGCAACTAATGAAAAACTGTTTTTT.

The chain has TRBV18 and TRBJ1-2; 8 bases agree with TRBD1. After removal of 6 bases from V and 7 bases from J, the junction contained 13 bases not matched to a gene. Germline-derived CDR1 and CDR2 are KGHSH and LQKENI. This CDR3 spans 15 amino acids. CDR3 sequence: CASSADRVGLGGYTF. CDR3 bases: TGTGCCAGCTCCGCGGACAGGGTAGGCCTTGGTGGCTACACCTTC. The variable domain in full, with the rest retrieved from reference TRBV18 and TRBJ1-2, is NAGVMQNPRHLVRRRGQEARLRCSPMKGHSHVYWYRQLPEEGLKFMVYLQKENIIDESGMPKERFSAEFPKEGPSILRIQQVVRGDSAAYFCASSADRVGLGGYTFGSGTRLTVV.

This chain links TRBV29-1 with TRBJ2-3; unclear D gene. From germline, CDR1 is SQVTM and CDR2 ANQGSEA. The length of the CDR3 is 13 residues. Deletions cut 3 bases from V and 3 bases from J, with 10 bases between. The CDR3: CSVDLQETDTQYF. The CDR3 DNA sequence: TGCAGCGTTGACCTCCAGGAAACAGATACGCAGTATTTT.

The rearrangement joins TRBV24-1 to TRBJ2-3; 7 bases are shared with TRBD1. Germline values: CDR1 KGHDR, CDR2 SFDVKD. V lost 8 bases to trimming and J lost 6 bases; unmatched junction nucleotides: 7. CDR3 length: 13 residues. CDR3 sequence (DNA): TGTGCCACCAACAGGGGATGGGAGGATACGCAGTATTTT. Residues: CATNRGWEDTQYF.

V gene TRBV27 combines with J gene TRBJ1-5, with 8 bases aligning to TRBD1. The CDR3 is 15 amino acids. CDR1 and CDR2 (germline): MNHEY, SMNVEV (reference sequence). J was trimmed by 6 bases and V by 6 bases; bases with no gene match: 10. The chain's CDR3 is CASSPSGGGFQPQHF. Here the CDR3 DNA reads TGTGCCAGCAGCCCCTCAGGGGGCGGGTTTCAGCCCCAGCATTTT.

The rearrangement links TRBV7-6 to TRBJ1-5, with 8 positions matching TRBD1. The CDR3 spans 17 residues. The V and J ends lost 1 base and 0 bases, in that order; junction bases with no gene match: 5. Germline CDR1 SGHVS, CDR2 FNYEAQ. CDR3 in amino acids: CASSLEGGQVSNQPQHF. In nucleotides, the CDR3 is TGTGCCAGCAGCTTAGAGGGGGGACAGGTTAGCAATCAGCCCCAGCATTTT.

The chain employs TRBV6-5 and TRBJ2-7; weak D call: TRBD2 (5 bases). Trimming removed 6 bases at V and 7 bases at J, with 22 bases between. The CDR3 is made up of 15 amino acids. Germline values: CDR1 MNHEY, CDR2 SVGAGI. CDR3 DNA: TGTGCCAGCAGCACCCCGGGGAAGCCTCTTCAAGAGCAGTACTTC. It specifies CASSTPGKPLQEQYF.

V usage is TRBV27 and J usage is TRBJ1-1; 9 nucleotides agree with TRBD1. After removal of 6 bases from V and 3 bases from J, the junction contained 5 bases not matched to a gene. Germline V CDR1 and CDR2: MNHEY, SMNVEV (reference sequence). The CDR3 sequence is 14 residues long. CDR3 amino acids: CASRHRGRDTEAFF. The CDR3 nucleotides are TGTGCCAGCAGGCACAGGGGGCGCGACACTGAAGCTTTCTTT.

The gene calls are TRBV27 and TRBJ2-1, with TRBD1 as a possible D gene (5 bases). Germline V gives CDR1 MNHEY, CDR2 SMNVEV (reference sequence). The germline V and J ends were trimmed by 7 bases and 2 bases, with 15 bases remaining between them. This CDR3 has 15 residues. The CDR3, as DNA: TGTGCCAGCATGCCCTCAGGGTTAGCCTACAATGAGCAGTTCTTC. Translated: CASMPSGLAYNEQFF.

This clone came up a few times. The CDR3 nucleotides are TGTGCCAGCAGCTACGGGACAGGGGTCTCCTACGAGCAGTACTTC. The encoded protein is CASSYGTGVSYEQYF. The chain couples TRBV5-4 to TRBJ2-7; 10 nucleotides line up with TRBD1. The CDR3 has 15 residues. CDR1 is SGHNT and CDR2 is YYREEE in the germline V gene (reference sequence). The V gene end was trimmed by 3 bases and the J gene end by 0 bases; junction bases not matched to a gene: 3. Based on the CDR3 plus reference TRBV5-4 and TRBJ2-7, the full variable domain is ETGVTQSPTHLIKTRGQQVTLRCSSQSGHNTVSWYQQALGQGPQFIFQYYREEENGRGNFPPRFSGLQFPNYSSELNVNALELDDSALYLCASSYGTGVSYEQYFGPGTRLTVT.

CDR3 DNA: TGTGCCAGCAGCCCAGACCCGGGACGGAGGGGTTCACCCCTCCACTTT. The encoded protein is CASSPDPGRRGSPLHF. This chain uses TRBV5-4 with TRBJ1-6; possibly TRBD1 for D (5 bases). The CDR3 is 16 amino acids. The germline V and J ends were trimmed by 4 bases and 9 bases, with 20 bases remaining between them. The V gene's germline CDR1 is SGHNT and CDR2 YYREEE (reference sequence). Together with reference TRBV5-4 and TRBJ1-6, the CDR3 gives the full variable domain: ETGVTQSPTHLIKTRGQQVTLRCSSQSGHNTVSWYQQALGQGPQFIFQYYREEENGRGNFPPRFSGLQFPNYSSELNVNALELDDSALYLCASSPDPGRRGSPLHFGNGTRLTVT.

This clone has more than one count but fewer than ten. The V and J genes are TRBV5-1 and TRBJ2-1, with 9 bases fitting TRBD1. This CDR3 contains 15 residues. CDR1 and CDR2 (germline): SGHRS, YFSETQ. V shed 4 bases, J shed 5 bases, and the junction held 7 bases outside the gene matches. The CDR3, as DNA: TGCGCCAGCAGCCCCCGACAGGGGGTCCACAATGAGCAGTTCTTC. Translated, it gives CASSPRQGVHNEQFF.

CDR3 coding DNA: TGCGCCAGCAGCTTAATAGCGGGGGGCTTCAATGAGCAGTTCTTC. It yields the protein CASSLIAGGFNEQFF. The chain is built from TRBV5-1 and TRBJ2-1; 10 bases are a match to TRBD2. V lost 2 bases to trimming and J lost 6 bases; unmatched junction nucleotides: 5. Germline V gene sequence: CDR1 SGHRS, CDR2 YFSETQ. This CDR3 spans 15 amino acids.

The rearrangement uses TRBV6-5 and TRBJ1-2, with 8 bases fitting TRBD1. This CDR3 has 14 amino acids. Germline lookup yields CDR1 MNHEY and CDR2 SVGAGI. The J segment lost 1 base and the V segment lost 6 bases, leaving 4 bases of the junction unmatched. CDR3 sequence reads: CASSSGQDNYGYTF. CDR3 in DNA: TGTGCCAGCAGCTCGGGACAGGATAACTATGGCTACACCTTC.

The chain recombines TRBV12-3 or TRBV12-4 with TRBJ1-2, with D unresolved. V shed 3 bases and J shed 4 bases, with 9 bases lying between them. The CDR3 length is 13 residues. In DNA form, the CDR3 reads TGTGCCAGCAGTTTTACAGCCCTCTATGGCTACACCTTC. It specifies CASSFTALYGYTF.

The chain has TRBV6-2 or TRBV6-3 and TRBJ2-3; TRBD2 matches 12 bases. Germline V gives CDR1 MNHEY, CDR2 SVGEGT. J gave up 5 bases and V 0 bases, and 3 bases lay outside the gene matches. The CDR3 runs to 16 residues. The CDR3 loop reads CASSYSASGGGDTQYF. For the CDR3, the DNA is TGTGCCAGCAGTTACTCCGCTAGCGGGGGGGGAGATACGCAGTATTTT.

This chain links TRBV27 with TRBJ2-3; D possibly corresponds to TRBD2 (7 bases). With 5 bases removed from V and 5 bases from J, the gap between germline ends came to 23 bases. The CDR3 is made up of 17 amino acids. In germline, CDR1 is MNHEY, CDR2 SMNVEV (reference sequence). CDR3 nucleotides: TGTGCCAGCAGTCATAACCCCCTAGGGGGGGCTGGAGATACGCAGTATTTT. Translated: CASSHNPLGGAGDTQYF.

This chain links TRBV4-2 with TRBJ1-6; D is unresolved. CDR3 length: 17 amino acids. Germline lookup yields CDR1 LGHNA and CDR2 YNFKEQ. V was clipped by 0 bases and J by 0 bases, with 9 bases between them. For the CDR3, the DNA is TGTGCCAGCAGCCAAGAGCGAACCGTCTCCTATAATTCACCCCTCCACTTT. It translates to CASSQERTVSYNSPLHF.